The clone carrying this T cell receptor (beta chain) was counted only a few times. With V trimmed by 3 bases and J by 4 bases, 12 bases remained unmatched. The CDR3 has 20 residues. Looked up from germline, CDR1 is KGHDR and CDR2 is SFDVKD. The data were produced by immunoSEQ multiplex PCR, yet TCRdb's version contains in-frame clones alone and is incomplete. The sample contains roughly 260,000 clones, roughly 88% of which appear only once. This specimen comes from a study of blood T cell repertoires in COVID-19. Study as a whole: Acute and convalescent COVID-19 samples came from the United States, Italy and Spain.

The rearrangement links TRBV24-1 to TRBJ2-3, with TRBD2 matching 16 bases. The sequencing sample was made of peripheral blood. The TCR sequence derives from a woman between 40 and 55 years old who had recovered from COVID-19. DNA for the CDR3: TGTGCCACCAGTGATGGTAGGGGACAGGGACTAGCGGGAGGGCCAGATACGCAGTATTTT. This encodes CATSDGRGQGLAGGPDTQYF.